This T cell receptor beta chain emerged from a study of shared clonotypes between healthy human individuals. The CDR3 runs to 19 residues. V lost 7 bases to trimming and J lost 1 base, with 26 bases between them. Germline assignment: CDR1 MDHEN and CDR2 SYDVKM. Using immunoSEQ multiplex PCR, the repertoire was profiled, and TCRdb retains in-frame clones only, with some absent. The sample has about 2.4 million clones, roughly 93% seen once. Sequenced sample: naive CD4+ T cells from PBMCs. Documented subset: CD45RA+ positively selected. The sequence was obtained from a young man in good health. Some clones in this sample may be carry-over from other donors' samples. This chain joins TRBV28 and TRBJ1-5; D perhaps matches TRBD1 (6 bases). The CDR3 protein is CASISLVAEGDWSNQPQHF. Written as DNA, the CDR3 is TGTGCCAGCATCAGTCTGGTGGCAGAGGGGGATTGGAGCAATCAGCCCCAGCATTTT.